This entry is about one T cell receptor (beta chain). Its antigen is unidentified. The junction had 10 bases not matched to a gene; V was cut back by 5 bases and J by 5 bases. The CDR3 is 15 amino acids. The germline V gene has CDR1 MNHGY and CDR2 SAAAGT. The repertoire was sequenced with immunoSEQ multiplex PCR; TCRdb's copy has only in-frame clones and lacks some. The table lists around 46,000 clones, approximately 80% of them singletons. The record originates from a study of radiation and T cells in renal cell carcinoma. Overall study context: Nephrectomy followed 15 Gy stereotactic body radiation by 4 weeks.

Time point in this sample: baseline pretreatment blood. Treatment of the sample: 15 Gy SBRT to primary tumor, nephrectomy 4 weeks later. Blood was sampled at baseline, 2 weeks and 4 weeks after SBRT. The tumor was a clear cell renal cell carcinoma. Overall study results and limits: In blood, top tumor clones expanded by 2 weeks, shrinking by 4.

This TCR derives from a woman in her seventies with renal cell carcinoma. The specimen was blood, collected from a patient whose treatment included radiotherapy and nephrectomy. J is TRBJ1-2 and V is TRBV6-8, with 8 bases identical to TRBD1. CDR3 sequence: CASSKKTGASYGYTF. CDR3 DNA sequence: TGTGCCAGCAGTAAAAAGACAGGGGCCAGTTATGGCTACACCTTC.